This T cell receptor beta chain was sequenced during a study of blood T cell repertoires in COVID-19. This clone came up once. The CDR3 has 16 residues. V was clipped by 3 bases and J by 2 bases, with 16 bases between them. The germline CDR1 and CDR2 sequences are KGHSH and LQKENI. The data were produced by immunoSEQ multiplex PCR, yet TCRdb's version contains in-frame clones alone and is incomplete. The table lists 150,000 to 190,000 clones, 70% to 90% of them singletons. This chain connects TRBV18 to TRBJ1-1; no clear D. Material for sequencing was peripheral blood. The receptor's source is a woman in her fifties or sixties with COVID-19, enrolled during active disease. CDR3 sequence reads: CASSPLEQGSNTEAFF. As DNA, the CDR3 is TGTGCCAGCTCACCCCTAGAGCAAGGGAGTAACACTGAAGCTTTCTTT.